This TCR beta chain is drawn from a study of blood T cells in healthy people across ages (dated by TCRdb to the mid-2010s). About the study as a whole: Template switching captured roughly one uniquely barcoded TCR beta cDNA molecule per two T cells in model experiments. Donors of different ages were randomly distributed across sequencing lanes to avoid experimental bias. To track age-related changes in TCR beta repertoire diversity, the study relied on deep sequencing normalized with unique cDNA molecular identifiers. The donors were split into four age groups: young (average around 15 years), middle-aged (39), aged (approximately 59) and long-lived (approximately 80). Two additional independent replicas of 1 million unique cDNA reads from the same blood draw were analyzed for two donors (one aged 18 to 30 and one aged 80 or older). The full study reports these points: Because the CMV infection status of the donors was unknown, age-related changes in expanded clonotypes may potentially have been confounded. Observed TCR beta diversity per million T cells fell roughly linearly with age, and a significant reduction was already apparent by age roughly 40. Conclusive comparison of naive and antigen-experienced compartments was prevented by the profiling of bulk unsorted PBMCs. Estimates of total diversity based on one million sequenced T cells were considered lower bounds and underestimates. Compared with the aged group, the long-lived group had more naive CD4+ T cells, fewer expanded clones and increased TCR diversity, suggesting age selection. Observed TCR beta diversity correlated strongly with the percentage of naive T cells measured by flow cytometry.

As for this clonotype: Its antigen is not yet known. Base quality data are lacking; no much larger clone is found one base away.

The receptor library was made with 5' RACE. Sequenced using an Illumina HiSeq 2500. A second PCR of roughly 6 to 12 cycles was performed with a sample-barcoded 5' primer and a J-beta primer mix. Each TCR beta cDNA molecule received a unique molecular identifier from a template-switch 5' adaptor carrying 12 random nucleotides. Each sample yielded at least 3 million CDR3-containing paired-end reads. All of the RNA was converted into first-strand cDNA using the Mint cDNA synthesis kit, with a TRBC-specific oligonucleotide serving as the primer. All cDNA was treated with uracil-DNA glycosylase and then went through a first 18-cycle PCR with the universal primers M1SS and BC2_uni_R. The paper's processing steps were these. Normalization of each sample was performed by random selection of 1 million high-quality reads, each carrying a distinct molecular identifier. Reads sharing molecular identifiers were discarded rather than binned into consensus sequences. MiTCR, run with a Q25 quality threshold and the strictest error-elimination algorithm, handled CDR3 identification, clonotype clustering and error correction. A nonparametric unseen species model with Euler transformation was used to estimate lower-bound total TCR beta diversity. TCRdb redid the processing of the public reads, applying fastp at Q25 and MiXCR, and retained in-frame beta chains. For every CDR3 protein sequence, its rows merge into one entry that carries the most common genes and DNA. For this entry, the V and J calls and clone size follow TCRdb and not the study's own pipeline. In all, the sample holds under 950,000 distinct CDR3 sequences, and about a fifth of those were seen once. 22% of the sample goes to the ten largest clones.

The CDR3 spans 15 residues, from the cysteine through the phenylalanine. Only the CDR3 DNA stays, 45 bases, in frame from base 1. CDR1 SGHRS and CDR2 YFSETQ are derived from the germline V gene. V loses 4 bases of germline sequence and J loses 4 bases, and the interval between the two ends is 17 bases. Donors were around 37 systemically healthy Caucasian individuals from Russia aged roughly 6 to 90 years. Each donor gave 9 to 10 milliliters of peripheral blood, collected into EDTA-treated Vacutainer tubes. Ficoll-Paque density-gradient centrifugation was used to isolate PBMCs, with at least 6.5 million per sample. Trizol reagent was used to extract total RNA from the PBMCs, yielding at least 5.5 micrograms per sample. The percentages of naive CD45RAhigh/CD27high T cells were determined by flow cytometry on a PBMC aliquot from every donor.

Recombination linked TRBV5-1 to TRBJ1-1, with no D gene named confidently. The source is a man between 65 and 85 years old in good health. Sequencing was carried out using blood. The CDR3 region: CASSGLSGFGTEAFF. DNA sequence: TGCGCCAGCAGCGGCCTGTCAGGTTTTGGCACTGAAGCTTTCTTT.